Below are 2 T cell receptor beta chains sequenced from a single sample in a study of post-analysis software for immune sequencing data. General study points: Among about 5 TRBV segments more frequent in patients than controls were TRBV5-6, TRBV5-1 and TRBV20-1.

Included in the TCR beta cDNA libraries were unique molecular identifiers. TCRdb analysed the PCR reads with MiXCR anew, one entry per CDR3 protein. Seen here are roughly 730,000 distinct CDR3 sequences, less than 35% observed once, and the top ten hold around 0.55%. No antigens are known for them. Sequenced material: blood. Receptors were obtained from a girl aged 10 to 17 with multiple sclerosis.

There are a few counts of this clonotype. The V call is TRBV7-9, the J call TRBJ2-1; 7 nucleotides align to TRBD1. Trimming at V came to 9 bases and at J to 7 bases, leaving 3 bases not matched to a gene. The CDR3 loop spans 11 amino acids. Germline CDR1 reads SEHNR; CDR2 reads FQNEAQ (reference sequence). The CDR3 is CARGGGNEQFF. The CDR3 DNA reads TGTGCCAGAGGGGGCGGGAATGAGCAGTTCTTC.

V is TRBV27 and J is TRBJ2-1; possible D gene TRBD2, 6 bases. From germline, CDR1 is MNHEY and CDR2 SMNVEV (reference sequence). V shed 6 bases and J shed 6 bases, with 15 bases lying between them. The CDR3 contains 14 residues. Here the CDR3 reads CASSPGLPPNEQFF. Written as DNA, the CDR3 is TGTGCCAGCAGCCCCGGACTACCGCCCAATGAGCAGTTCTTC.